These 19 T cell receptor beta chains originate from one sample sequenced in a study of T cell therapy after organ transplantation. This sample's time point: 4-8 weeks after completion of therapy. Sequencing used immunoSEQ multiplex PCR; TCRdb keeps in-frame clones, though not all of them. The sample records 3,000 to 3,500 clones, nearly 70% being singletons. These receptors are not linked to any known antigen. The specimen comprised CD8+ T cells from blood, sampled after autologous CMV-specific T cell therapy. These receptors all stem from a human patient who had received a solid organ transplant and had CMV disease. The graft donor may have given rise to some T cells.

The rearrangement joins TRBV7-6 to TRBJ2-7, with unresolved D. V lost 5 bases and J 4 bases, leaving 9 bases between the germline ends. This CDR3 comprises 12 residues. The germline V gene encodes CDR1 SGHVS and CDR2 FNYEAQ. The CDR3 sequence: CASSMDGYEQYV. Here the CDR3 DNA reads TGTGCCAGCAGCATGGACGGTTACGAGCAGTACGTC.

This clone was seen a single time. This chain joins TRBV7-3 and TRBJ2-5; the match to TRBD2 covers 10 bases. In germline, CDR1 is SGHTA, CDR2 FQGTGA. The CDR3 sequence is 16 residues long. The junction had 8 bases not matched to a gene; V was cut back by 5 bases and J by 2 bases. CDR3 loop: CASSTTGLAVQETQYF. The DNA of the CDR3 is TGTGCCAGCAGCACCACCGGACTAGCGGTTCAAGAGACCCAGTACTTC.

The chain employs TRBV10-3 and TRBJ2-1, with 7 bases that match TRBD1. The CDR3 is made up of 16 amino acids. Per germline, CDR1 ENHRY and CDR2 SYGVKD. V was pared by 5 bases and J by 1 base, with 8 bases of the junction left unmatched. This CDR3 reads CAISKAGTDSYNEQFF. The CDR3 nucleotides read TGTGCCATCAGTAAAGCCGGGACAGATTCCTACAATGAGCAGTTCTTC.

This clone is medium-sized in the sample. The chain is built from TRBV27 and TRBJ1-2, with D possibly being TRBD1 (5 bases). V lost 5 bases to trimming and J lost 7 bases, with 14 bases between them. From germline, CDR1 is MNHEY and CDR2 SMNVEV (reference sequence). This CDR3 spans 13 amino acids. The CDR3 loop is CASSHPDRFGYTF. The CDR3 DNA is TGTGCCAGCAGTCACCCTGACAGATTTGGCTACACCTTC.

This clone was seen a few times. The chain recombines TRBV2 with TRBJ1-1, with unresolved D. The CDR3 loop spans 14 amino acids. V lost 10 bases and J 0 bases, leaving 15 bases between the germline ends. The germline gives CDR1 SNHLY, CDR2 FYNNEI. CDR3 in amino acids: CATEEGRMNTEAFF. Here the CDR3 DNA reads TGTGCCACAGAAGAAGGACGGATGAACACTGAAGCTTTCTTT. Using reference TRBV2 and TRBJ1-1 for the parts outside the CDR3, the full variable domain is EPEVTQTPSHQVTQMGQEVILRCVPISNHLYFYWYRQILGQKVEFLVSFYNNEISEKSEIFDDQFSVERPDGSNFTLKIRSTKLEDSAMYFCATEEGRMNTEAFFGQGTRLTVV.

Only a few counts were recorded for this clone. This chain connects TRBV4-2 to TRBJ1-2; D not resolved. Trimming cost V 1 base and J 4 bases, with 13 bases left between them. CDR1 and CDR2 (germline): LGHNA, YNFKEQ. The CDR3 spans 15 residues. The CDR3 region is CASSQGSLGLYGYTF. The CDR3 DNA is TGTGCCAGCAGCCAAGGGTCCTTAGGGCTCTATGGCTACACCTTC.

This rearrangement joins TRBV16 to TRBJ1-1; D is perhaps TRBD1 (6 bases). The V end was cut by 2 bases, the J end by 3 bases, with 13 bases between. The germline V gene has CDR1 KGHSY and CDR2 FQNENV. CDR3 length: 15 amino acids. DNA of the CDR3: TGTGCCAGCAGCCAAGAGGGGGGGGCCTACACTGAAGCTTTCTTT. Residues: CASSQEGGAYTEAFF.

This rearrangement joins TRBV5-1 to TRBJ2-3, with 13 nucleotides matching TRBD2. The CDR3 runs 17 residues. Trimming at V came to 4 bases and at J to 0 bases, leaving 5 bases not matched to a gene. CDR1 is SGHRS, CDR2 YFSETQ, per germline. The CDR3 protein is CASSPGLAGESTDTQYF. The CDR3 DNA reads TGCGCCAGCAGCCCCGGACTAGCGGGAGAGAGCACAGATACGCAGTATTTT.

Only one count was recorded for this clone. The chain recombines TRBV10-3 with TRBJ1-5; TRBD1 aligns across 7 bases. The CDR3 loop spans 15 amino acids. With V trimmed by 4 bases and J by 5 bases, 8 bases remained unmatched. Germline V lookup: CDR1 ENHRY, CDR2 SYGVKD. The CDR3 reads CAISGTGDPHQPQHF. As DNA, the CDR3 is TGTGCCATCAGTGGCACAGGGGATCCTCATCAGCCCCAGCATTTT.

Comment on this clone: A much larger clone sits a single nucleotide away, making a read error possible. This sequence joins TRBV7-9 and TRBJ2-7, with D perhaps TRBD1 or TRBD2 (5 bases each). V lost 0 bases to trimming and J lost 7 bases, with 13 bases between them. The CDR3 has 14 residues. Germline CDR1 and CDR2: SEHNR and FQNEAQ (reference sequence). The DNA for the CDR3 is TGTGCCAGCAGCTTAGCGAATGAGGGGTGGGAGCAGTACGTC. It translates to CASSLANEGWEQYV.

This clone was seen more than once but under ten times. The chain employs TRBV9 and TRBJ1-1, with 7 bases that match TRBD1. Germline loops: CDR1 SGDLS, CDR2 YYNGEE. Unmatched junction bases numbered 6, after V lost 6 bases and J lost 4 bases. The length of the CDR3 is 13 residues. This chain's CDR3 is CASTTGVGTEAFF. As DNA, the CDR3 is TGTGCCAGCACCACAGGGGTCGGCACTGAAGCTTTCTTT.

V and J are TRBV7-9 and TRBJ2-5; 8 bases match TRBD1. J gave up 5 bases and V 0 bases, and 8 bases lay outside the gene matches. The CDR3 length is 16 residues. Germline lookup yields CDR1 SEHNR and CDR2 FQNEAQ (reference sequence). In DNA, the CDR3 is TGTGCCAGCAGCTTAGCCGGACAGGGTGGTTCTGAGACCCAGTACTTC. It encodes CASSLAGQGGSETQYF.

CDR3 loop: CASSQVRGDTQYF. CDR3 nucleotide sequence: TGCGCCAGCAGCCAAGTTAGGGGGGATACGCAGTATTTT. The rearrangement uses TRBV4-3 and TRBJ2-3, with a weak D call TRBD1 (6 bases). CDR1 and CDR2 from the germline V gene are LGHNA and YSLEER. Between the trimmed V and J ends, which lost 1 base and 6 bases, there was a span of 8 bases. The CDR3 has 13 amino acids.

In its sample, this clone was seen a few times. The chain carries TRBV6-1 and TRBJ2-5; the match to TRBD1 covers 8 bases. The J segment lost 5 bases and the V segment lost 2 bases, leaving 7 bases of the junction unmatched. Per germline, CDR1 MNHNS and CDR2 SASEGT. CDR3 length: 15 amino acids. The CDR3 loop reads CASSELAGGVETQYF. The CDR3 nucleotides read TGTGCCAGCAGTGAATTAGCAGGGGGCGTGGAGACCCAGTACTTC.

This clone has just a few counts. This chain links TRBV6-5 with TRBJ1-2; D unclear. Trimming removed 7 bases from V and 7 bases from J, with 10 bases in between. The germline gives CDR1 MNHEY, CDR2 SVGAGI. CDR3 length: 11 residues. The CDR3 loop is CASKNAGGYTF. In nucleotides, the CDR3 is TGTGCCAGCAAAAACGCGGGTGGCTACACCTTC.

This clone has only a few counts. The DNA for the CDR3 is TGTGCCAGCAGCTTAGACGTTGGACAGGAAGCTTTCTTT. Translating it yields CASSLDVGQEAFF. The gene calls are TRBV7-6 and TRBJ1-1; weak D call: TRBD1 (6 bases). V was shortened by 1 base and J by 8 bases, with 11 bases between the two germline ends. CDR3 length: 13 amino acids. Germline V lookup: CDR1 SGHVS, CDR2 FNYEAQ.

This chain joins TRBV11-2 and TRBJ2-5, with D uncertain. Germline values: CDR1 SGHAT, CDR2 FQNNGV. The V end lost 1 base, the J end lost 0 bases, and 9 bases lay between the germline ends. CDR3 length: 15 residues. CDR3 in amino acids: CASSLGSQHQETQYF. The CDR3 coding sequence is TGTGCCAGCAGCTTAGGTAGCCAGCACCAAGAGACCCAGTACTTC.

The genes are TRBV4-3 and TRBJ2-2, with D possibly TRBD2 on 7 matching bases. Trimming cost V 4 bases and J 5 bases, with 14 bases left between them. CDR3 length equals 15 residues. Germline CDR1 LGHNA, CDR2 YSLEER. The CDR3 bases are TGCGCCAGCAGCCCTCGTGAGGGGGGGACCGGGGAGCTGTTTTTT. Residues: CASSPREGGTGELFF.

The CDR3 DNA follows: TGCGCCAGCAGCCAAGGCCCCAGGGTGAACACTGAAGCTTTCTTT. Encoded protein: CASSQGPRVNTEAFF. V usage is TRBV4-1 and J usage is TRBJ1-1; D might be TRBD1 (5 bases). The CDR3 loop spans 15 amino acids. Germline assignment: CDR1 MGHRA and CDR2 YSYEKL. V was pared by 1 base and J by 0 bases, with 9 bases between.